This T cell receptor beta chain stems from a study of T cell changes during pregnancy in multiple sclerosis. Unmatched junction bases numbered 3, after V lost 1 base and J lost 5 bases. The CDR3 has 14 amino acids. Germline loops: CDR1 MNHEY, CDR2 SVGAGI. Only in-frame clones appear in the TCRdb table, and some are missing; sequencing was by immunoSEQ multiplex PCR. The table records more than 30,000 clones, 87% of them present only once. This TCR derives from a female donor with multiple sclerosis, enrolled in a pregnancy study. The chain recombines TRBV6-5 with TRBJ2-5; 8 bases are shared with TRBD1. The sample here was CD8+ T cells from peripheral blood mononuclear cells, taken in the first trimester of pregnancy. CDR3 in DNA: TGTGCCAGCAGTTACTACAGGGGGACGGAGACCCAGTACTTC. This translates into CASSYYRGTETQYF.